Many counts were recorded for the clone carrying this T cell receptor beta chain. The antigen remains undetermined. These data come from a study of regulatory T cells in long-lasting Graves disease. CDR3-region Arm-PCR and iRepertoire HTBI primers produced the TCR beta libraries. Each CDR3 protein gets one entry after TCRdb re-called the multiplex PCR reads with MiXCR. The sample shows roughly 400,000 distinct CDR3 sequences, less than 25% of them seen only once. Findings and caveats of the study: Segments TRBV28, TRBJ1-2 and TRBJ2-5 showed preferential usage in persistent disease. Relative to new patients (roughly 970), persistent patients exhibited greater sharing of public clonotypes (more than 2,500).

CDR3 size: 16 residues. Trimming cost V 3 bases and J 4 bases, with 18 bases left between them. Looked up from germline, CDR1 is MDHEN and CDR2 is SYDVKM. Documented time point: persistent/refractory GD, antithyroid drugs over 5 years with positive TRAb. With RNA extracted from PBMCs as input, the TCR library was made. Graves' disease diagnosis relied on American Thyroid Association guidelines. The patients were enrolled through endocrinology in Xi'an, China. The chain joins TRBV28 to TRBJ2-5; D not resolved. The material sequenced was peripheral blood mononuclear cells (PBMCs), taken when the disease was refractory, from a patient treated with antithyroid drugs. The source is a female donor with Graves disease. CDR3 nucleotides: TGTGCCAGCAGTTTCCCTACCGTTTTTGGATCAGAGACCCAGTACTTC. Amino acid sequence: CASSFPTVFGSETQYF.